Sequencing of this T cell receptor (beta chain) was carried out in a study of Ad26.COV2.S vaccination and SARS-CoV-2 variants. The treatment is: 15 to 20 received Ad26.COV2.S at low or high dose, single or two shots; about 5 received placebo; per-sample allocation not given. Sample collection was performed on day 63 after the first vaccine or placebo injection. Clones were sequenced by immunoSEQ multiplex PCR, and TCRdb holds only the in-frame ones, with some missing. The repertoire holds fewer than 800,000 clones, with about 90% as singletons. The CDR3 extends over 19 amino acids. Germline assignment: CDR1 SGHDN and CDR2 FVKESK. Trimming cost V 6 bases and J 4 bases, with 25 bases left between them. Regarding the study as a whole: Vaccinees showed greater spike-specific TCR breadth than placebo recipients.

On this clone: Its antigen is not known.

The V gene is TRBV14, the J gene TRBJ2-6; a weak D match, TRBD1 (5 bases). This clonotype originated in a person between 18 and 59 years old who received the Ad26.COV2.S COVID-19 vaccine or a placebo. The material sequenced was peripheral blood, taken in a trial of Ad26.COV2.S vaccine versus placebo. CDR3 region: CASSSSGFLFESGANVLTF. CDR3 DNA sequence: TGTGCCAGCAGTTCCTCAGGGTTCCTATTCGAGTCCGGGGCCAACGTCCTGACTTTC.